The present TCR beta chain was sequenced within a study of identical twins. TCRdb processed the 5' RACE reads anew with MiXCR; each CDR3 protein has one entry. The table has about 920,000 distinct CDR3 sequences, approximately 13% seen once. This clonotype occurred a few times. These data are also associated with another study on yellow fever vaccine responses in identical twins.

The source material was PBMCs. This sequence originates from a woman under 30 in good health.

The CDR3 here is CASSPPRGPPGYEQYF. CDR3 DNA sequence: TGCGCCAGCAGCCCCCCCAGGGGCCCCCCGGGTTACGAGCAGTACTTC. This chain joins TRBV5-1 and TRBJ2-7, with a possible D match to TRBD1 (6 bases). CDR1 is SGHRS, CDR2 YFSETQ, per germline. The CDR3 totals 16 residues. Trimming removed 4 bases from V and 4 bases from J, with 21 bases in between.